The 16 T cell receptor beta chains reported below all come from one sample, sequenced in a study of HIV-infected patients and healthy controls (dated by TCRdb to the mid-2010s). Library method: 5' RACE. TCRdb records Illumina MiSeq as the sequencer. Using SuperScript III with primers targeting the alpha and beta constant regions, approximately 450 ng of RNA was reverse transcribed. Alpha and beta chain libraries were generated separately via chain-specific third strand synthesis with multiplexing indices. TCRdb ran its own pipeline on the public reads, namely fastp trimming at Q25 and MiXCR clone calling, and kept in-frame beta chains. Merged by CDR3 protein, the rows form single entries marked with the most common genes and DNA. This sample lists almost 25,000 distinct CDR3 sequences; 8.5% were detected once. The top ten constitute roughly 4.3% of the sample. Whole blood was used without cell fractionation, so all unsorted peripheral T cells were reflected in the repertoire.

The specimen sequenced was blood. These receptor sequences come from an adult in good health.

Only a few counts were recorded for this clonotype. The chain carries TRBV6-2 or TRBV6-3 and TRBJ2-3; the match to TRBD1 covers 9 bases. The CDR3 has 14 residues. Germline lookup yields CDR1 MNHEY and CDR2 SVGEGT. The ends lost 5 bases at V and 6 bases at J; junction bases unmatched: 6. CDR3 DNA sequence: TGTGCCAGCAGTCGGGACAGGGCCGACGATACGCAGTATTTT. Translation: CASSRDRADDTQYF.

This clonotype showed up many times. V is TRBV14 and J is TRBJ1-1; tentatively, D is TRBD1 (5 bases). CDR1 is SGHDN and CDR2 is FVKESK in the germline V gene. This CDR3 spans 15 amino acids. Trimming took 3 bases from V and 1 from J, leaving 12 bases between them. The CDR3 is CASSHRDRQNTEAFF. DNA of the CDR3: TGTGCCAGCAGCCACCGGGACCGACAGAACACTGAAGCTTTCTTT.

This clonotype was counted ten times or more. This chain joins TRBV19 and TRBJ1-1; D possibly corresponds to TRBD1 (5 bases). Per germline, CDR1 LNHDA and CDR2 SQIVND (reference sequence). The CDR3 covers 15 residues. V lost 5 bases and J lost 3, with 16 bases in between. CDR3 loop: CASSGIPGRYTEAFF. Written as DNA, the CDR3 is TGTGCCAGTAGTGGAATTCCGGGACGGTACACTGAAGCTTTCTTT.

There are many counts of this clonotype. The chain joins TRBV20-1 to TRBJ1-5, with D unclear. Germline V CDR1 and CDR2: DFQATT, SNEGSKA (reference sequence). Trimming shortened V by 4 bases and J by 5 bases, and 9 bases separated the two germline ends. The CDR3 covers 12 residues. This chain's CDR3 is CSATTVDQPQHF. DNA of the CDR3: TGCAGTGCTACCACGGTCGATCAGCCCCAGCATTTT.

This clonotype was found many times. The rearrangement uses TRBV30 and TRBJ1-4; unclear D gene. This CDR3 has 12 amino acids. Germline CDR1 reads GTSNPN; CDR2 reads SVGIG (reference sequence). The ends were cut back, 3 bases at V and 8 bases at J, with 10 bases in the middle. In DNA, the CDR3 is TGTGCCTGGAGAGTGGCAGGCGAAAAACTGTTTTTT. Protein product: CAWRVAGEKLFF.

This chain joins TRBV7-3 and TRBJ1-3; D remains ambiguous. This CDR3 is built from 16 residues. V was pared by 1 base and J by 1 base, with 11 bases between. Germline V gene lookup returns CDR1 SGHTA and CDR2 FQGTGA. The CDR3 DNA reads as TGTGCCAGCAGCTTAAATGGAGGAGTTTCTGGAAACACCATATATTTT. Encoded protein: CASSLNGGVSGNTIYF.

This clonotype has a count of ten or more. This chain connects TRBV7-2 to TRBJ2-1; D gene uncertain. The CDR3 is 15 residues long. Germline V gene sequence: CDR1 SGHTA, CDR2 FQGNSA. V gave up 1 base and J gave up 0 bases, with 7 bases separating them. CDR3 in DNA: TGTGCCAGCAGCTTAGACAGAAGCTCCTACAATGAGCAGTTCTTC. Amino acid sequence: CASSLDRSSYNEQFF.

This clonotype showed up just a few times. V and J are TRBV7-9 and TRBJ1-5; 8 nucleotides line up with TRBD1. CDR1 is SEHNR and CDR2 is FQNEAQ in the germline V gene (reference sequence). The CDR3 runs 14 residues. Trimming cost V 5 bases and J 2 bases; bases outside gene matches: 2. Here the CDR3 DNA reads TGTGCCAGCAGCGAGGGACAGGGCAATCAGCCCCAGCATTTT. It codes for CASSEGQGNQPQHF. The entire variable domain, with the rest obtained from reference TRBV7-9 and TRBJ1-5, is as follows: DTGVSQNPRHKITKRGQNVTFRCDPISEHNRLYWYRQTLGQGPEFLTYFQNEAQLEKSRLLSDRFSAERPKGSFSTLEIQRTEQGDSAMYLCASSEGQGNQPQHFGDGTRLSIL.

This clonotype was seen at least ten times. The V call is TRBV7-9, the J call TRBJ1-4, with D tentatively TRBD1 (5 bases). The V end lost 5 bases, the J end lost 7 bases, and 20 bases lay between the germline ends. This CDR3 is built from 16 residues. Germline V gene lookup returns CDR1 SEHNR and CDR2 FQNEAQ (reference sequence). CDR3: CASSLQPGQGSEKLFF. The CDR3 DNA follows: TGTGCCAGCAGCCTCCAACCTGGTCAGGGTAGTGAAAAACTGTTTTTT.

This clonotype occurred many times. This chain joins TRBV18 and TRBJ2-3, with 8 bases lining up with TRBD2. Germline V CDR1 and CDR2: KGHSH, LQKENI. The J segment lost 0 bases and the V segment lost 2 bases, leaving 4 bases of the junction unmatched. This CDR3 has 16 amino acids. The CDR3 sequence is CASSPLERGSTDTQYF. CDR3 DNA: TGTGCCAGCTCACCATTAGAGCGGGGGAGCACAGATACGCAGTATTTT. Drawing the rest from reference TRBV18 and TRBJ2-3, the complete variable domain is NAGVMQNPRHLVRRRGQEARLRCSPMKGHSHVYWYRQLPEEGLKFMVYLQKENIIDESGMPKERFSAEFPKEGPSILRIQQVVRGDSAAYFCASSPLERGSTDTQYFGPGTRLTVL.

This clonotype was seen at least ten times. This chain uses TRBV5-6 with TRBJ1-1; TRBD1 matches at 7 bases. The CDR3 covers 14 residues. CDR1 SGHDT and CDR2 YYEEEE come from the germline V gene. V dropped 4 bases and J dropped 1; count of bases not matched to a gene: 4. This CDR3 is CASSPGQPNTEAFF. CDR3 in DNA: TGTGCCAGCAGCCCGGGACAGCCGAACACTGAAGCTTTCTTT.

This clonotype has ten or more counts. This chain links TRBV7-6 with TRBJ2-1; 7 bases are a match to TRBD2. This CDR3 is built from 15 residues. Per germline, CDR1 SGHVS and CDR2 FNYEAQ. Trimming took 1 base from V and 7 from J; bases not matched to a gene: 7. In nucleotides, the CDR3 is TGTGCCAGCAGCTTAGGTAGTCAGCGGGGAAATGAGCAGTTCTTC. It specifies CASSLGSQRGNEQFF.

In its sample, this clonotype was seen once. This chain links TRBV6-5 with TRBJ2-2; no clear D. CDR1 and CDR2 from the germline V gene are MNHEY and SVGAGI. Deletions cut 4 bases from V and 5 bases from J, with 14 bases between. This CDR3 comprises 15 residues. The CDR3 nucleotides read TGTGCCAGCAGTTCCTCAGGCCCGAGAACCGGGGAGCTGTTTTTT. Amino acid sequence: CASSSSGPRTGELFF.

This clonotype has at least ten counts. The genes are TRBV3-1 and TRBJ1-1, with D maybe TRBD1 (5 bases). The germline V gene has CDR1 LGHDT and CDR2 YNNKEL (reference sequence). This CDR3 is built from 14 residues. V was shortened by 4 bases and J by 5 bases, with 14 bases between the two germline ends. CDR3 residues: CASSREWGTTEAFF. The CDR3 DNA is TGTGCCAGCAGCCGAGAGTGGGGGACGACTGAAGCTTTCTTT.

The CDR3 region is CSARDQSSGGAFTQYF. The DNA for the CDR3 is TGCAGTGCTAGAGATCAGTCTAGCGGGGGGGCCTTCACGCAGTATTTT. V gene TRBV20-1 combines with J gene TRBJ2-3; 12 bases are a match to TRBD2. The CDR3 consists of 16 residues. V trimming: 0 bases; J trimming: 9 bases; junction bases outside the gene matches: 10. Germline V gives CDR1 DFQATT, CDR2 SNEGSKA (reference sequence).

The sample holds many counts of this clonotype. The gene calls are TRBV19 and TRBJ1-5, with D unclear. This CDR3 region has 14 residues. Germline V gene data show CDR1 as LNHDA and CDR2 as SQIVND (reference sequence). Trimming pared 4 bases from V and 0 bases from J, leaving 7 bases between. CDR3 bases: TGTGCCAGTAGTACAGTTAGTAGCAATCAGCCCCAGCATTTT. This gives the protein CASSTVSSNQPQHF.